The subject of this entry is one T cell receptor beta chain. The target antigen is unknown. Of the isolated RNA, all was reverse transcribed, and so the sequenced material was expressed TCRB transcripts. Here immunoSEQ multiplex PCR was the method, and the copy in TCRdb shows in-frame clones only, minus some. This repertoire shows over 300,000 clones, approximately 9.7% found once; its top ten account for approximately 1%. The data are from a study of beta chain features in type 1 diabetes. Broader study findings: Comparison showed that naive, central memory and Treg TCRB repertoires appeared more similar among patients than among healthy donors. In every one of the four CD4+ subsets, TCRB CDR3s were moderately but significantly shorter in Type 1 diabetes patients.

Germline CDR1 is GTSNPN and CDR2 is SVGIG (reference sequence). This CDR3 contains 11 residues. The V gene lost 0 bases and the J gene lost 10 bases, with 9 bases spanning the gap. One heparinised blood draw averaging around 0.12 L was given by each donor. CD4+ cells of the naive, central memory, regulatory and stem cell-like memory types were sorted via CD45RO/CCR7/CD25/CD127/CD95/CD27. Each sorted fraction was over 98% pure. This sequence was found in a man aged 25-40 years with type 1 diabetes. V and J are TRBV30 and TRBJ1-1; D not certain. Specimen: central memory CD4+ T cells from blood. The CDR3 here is CAWSVDGVAFF. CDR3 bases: TGTGCCTGGAGTGTAGATGGTGTAGCTTTCTTT.